The 28 T cell receptor beta chains in this list originate from one sample, sequenced in a study of cytomegalovirus exposure and HLA in healthy donors. It was with 60 Vbeta and 13 Jbeta primers that the PCR ran. The repertoire was sequenced with immunoSEQ multiplex PCR; TCRdb's copy has only in-frame clones and lacks some. The sample holds around 180,000 clones, about 79% seen once. The sample consisted of PBMCs. Receptors originate from a girl aged 2 to 9 in good health and CMV-seropositive.

The V call is TRBV30, the J call TRBJ2-1, with 9 bases lining up with TRBD1. The CDR3 is 15 residues long. Germline CDR1 is GTSNPN and CDR2 is SVGIG (reference sequence). The V segment lost 6 bases and the J segment 3 bases; nucleotides outside the gene matches: 9. Here the CDR3 reads CACQLQGAYYNEQFF. As DNA, the CDR3 is TGTGCCTGCCAGCTACAGGGGGCTTACTACAATGAGCAGTTCTTC.

The chain combines TRBV9 with TRBJ2-3, with D possibly matching TRBD1 (6 bases). Trimming removed 0 bases from V and 4 bases from J, with 12 bases in between. Germline V gene data show CDR1 as SGDLS and CDR2 as YYNGEE. The CDR3 covers 15 residues. DNA for the CDR3: TGTGCCAGCAGCGTAGAAGGGACACATCCAGATACGCAGTATTTT. Protein sequence: CASSVEGTHPDTQYF.

This clone was counted a single time. This chain joins TRBV7-3 and TRBJ1-1; TRBD1 is a possible D gene (6 bases). The CDR3 length is 14 residues. V gave up 5 bases and J gave up 2 bases, with 12 bases separating them. Germline V gene data show CDR1 as SGHTA and CDR2 as FQGTGA. CDR3 sequence: CASSLSGVNTEAFF. The CDR3 nucleotides are TGTGCCAGCAGCCTATCAGGGGTAAACACTGAAGCTTTCTTT.

The rearrangement links TRBV11-2 to TRBJ1-1; D call uncertain. V was trimmed by 1 base and J by 4 bases, leaving 10 bases between them. Germline V gene data show CDR1 as SGHAT and CDR2 as FQNNGV. This CDR3 is built from 14 residues. The CDR3 region is CASSLARAGTEAFF. The CDR3 DNA reads TGTGCCAGCAGCTTAGCGCGGGCTGGCACTGAAGCTTTCTTT.

J is TRBJ2-1 and V is TRBV7-2; 10 bases are shared with TRBD2. The CDR3 is 17 amino acids. CDR1 and CDR2 from the germline V gene are SGHTA and FQGNSA. The V gene end was trimmed by 3 bases and the J gene end by 0 bases; junction bases not matched to a gene: 5. CDR3 sequence (DNA): TGTGCCAGCAGCTTTGTGGCTAGCGGGGGCTCCTACAATGAGCAGTTCTTC. This codes for CASSFVASGGSYNEQFF.

V and J are TRBV27 and TRBJ1-2, with 11 bases matching TRBD1. Losses at the gene ends were 5 bases for V and 8 bases for J; bases not matched to a gene: 4. In germline, CDR1 is MNHEY, CDR2 SMNVEV (reference sequence). The CDR3 consists of 13 residues. CDR3 amino acids: CASSLRDRGGYTF. The CDR3 region has the DNA TGTGCCAGCAGTCTACGGGACAGGGGGGGCTACACCTTC.

This chain connects TRBV27 to TRBJ1-2; the match to TRBD1 covers 10 bases. Looked up from germline, CDR1 is MNHEY and CDR2 is SMNVEV (reference sequence). The CDR3 contains 18 residues. J lost 1 base, V lost 1 base, and 9 bases had no gene match. The CDR3 nucleotides read TGTGCCAGCAGTTTATACGGGGACAGGGGCGATTTTAACTATGGCTACACCTTC. The encoded protein is CASSLYGDRGDFNYGYTF.

The chain is built from TRBV28 and TRBJ2-7; TRBD2 aligns across 10 bases. V was clipped by 4 bases and J by 7 bases; unmatched bases: 7. This CDR3 has 14 amino acids. Germline lookup yields CDR1 MDHEN and CDR2 SYDVKM. This CDR3 is CASSWASGRSEQYF. For the CDR3, the DNA is TGTGCCAGCAGTTGGGCTAGCGGGAGAAGTGAGCAGTACTTC.

The V and J genes are TRBV7-2 and TRBJ1-6; tentative D call: TRBD1 (5 bases). Germline CDR1 SGHTA, CDR2 FQGNSA. V was shortened by 5 bases and J by 5 bases, with 13 bases between the two germline ends. This CDR3 has 15 residues. The CDR3 reads CASSLQGGDNSPLHF. The CDR3 DNA is TGTGCCAGCAGCCTCCAGGGTGGGGATAATTCACCCCTCCACTTT.

The genes are TRBV11-3 and TRBJ2-3, with 14 bases aligning to TRBD2. The V segment lost 7 bases and the J segment 5 bases; nucleotides outside the gene matches: 8. This CDR3 is built from 16 residues. The germline V gene has CDR1 SGHNT and CDR2 YENEEA. The CDR3 is CASTLTSGRAKDTQYF. DNA of the CDR3: TGTGCCAGCACCCTGACTAGCGGGAGGGCGAAAGATACGCAGTATTTT. Complete variable domain (other parts from reference TRBV11-3 and TRBJ2-3): EAGVVQSPRYKIIEKKQPVAFWCNPISGHNTLYWYLQNLGQGPELLIRYENEEAVDDSQLPKDRFSAERLKGVDSTLKIQPAELGDSAVYLCASTLTSGRAKDTQYFGPGTRLTVL.

This chain uses TRBV6-5 with TRBJ1-6, with D possibly TRBD1 on 6 matching bases. Germline lookup yields CDR1 MNHEY and CDR2 SVGAGI. The CDR3 sequence is 15 residues long. Trimming stripped 6 bases from V and 9 bases from J, with 18 bases between. The CDR3 region is CASRQDRFTSSPLHF. CDR3 DNA: TGTGCCAGCAGACAAGACAGGTTTACTAGTTCACCCCTCCACTTT.

This sequence joins TRBV6-5 and TRBJ2-1; 9 bases map to TRBD2. With 0 bases clipped from V and 5 bases from J, the junction kept 5 bases outside the gene matches. The CDR3 loop spans 16 amino acids. Germline V lookup: CDR1 MNHEY, CDR2 SVGAGI. The CDR3 bases are TGTGCCAGCAGTTACTCGGAGTCTAGCGGGGACAATGAGCAGTTCTTC. Translating it yields CASSYSESSGDNEQFF.

The genes are TRBV25-1 and TRBJ2-1; 8 bases map to TRBD2. Unmatched junction bases numbered 10, after V lost 7 bases and J lost 8 bases. Germline CDR1 is MGHDK and CDR2 is SYGVNS. This CDR3 has 14 amino acids. The CDR3 DNA is TGTGCCAGCAAATACAGCGGGAGTGTGTATGAGCAGTTCTTC. It is translated as CASKYSGSVYEQFF.

This chain connects TRBV7-2 to TRBJ2-5, with unresolved D. Trimming took 5 bases from V and 2 from J, leaving 9 bases between them. The CDR3 spans 13 residues. The V gene's germline CDR1 is SGHTA and CDR2 FQGNSA. CDR3 region: CASSPQAQETQYF. CDR3 bases: TGTGCCAGCAGCCCCCAGGCACAAGAGACCCAGTACTTC.

The genes are TRBV15 and TRBJ2-5; maybe TRBD2 (6 bases). CDR1 and CDR2 (germline): LNHNV, YYDKDF (reference sequence). CDR3 length: 15 residues. The V end lost 1 base, the J end lost 2 bases, and 11 bases lay between the germline ends. The chain's CDR3 is CATSRGRRVQETQYF. CDR3 nucleotide sequence: TGTGCCACCAGCAGAGGGCGGAGGGTTCAAGAGACCCAGTACTTC. Full variable domain (rest looked up from reference TRBV15 and TRBJ2-5): DAMVIQNPRYQVTQFGKPVTLSCSQTLNHNVMYWYQQKSSQAPKLLFHYYDKDFNNEADTPDNFQSRRPNTSFCFLDIRSPGLGDTAMYLCATSRGRRVQETQYFGPGTRLLVL.

The CDR3, as DNA: TGTGCCAGCAGCTTTCTAGCGGGAGGGTGGGAGACCCAGTACTTC. Translating gives CASSFLAGGWETQYF. V and J are TRBV7-2 and TRBJ2-5; 12 bases agree with TRBD2. Germline CDR1 and CDR2: SGHTA and FQGNSA. Trimming at V came to 3 bases and at J to 5 bases, leaving 4 bases not matched to a gene. CDR3 length: 15 amino acids.

This sequence joins TRBV6-1 and TRBJ2-1; D possibly corresponds to TRBD1 (5 bases). The CDR3 is 13 amino acids. V dropped 6 bases and J dropped 3 bases, with 9 bases sitting between them. The germline V gene has CDR1 MNHNS and CDR2 SASEGT. In DNA, the CDR3 is TGTGCCAGCAGGACGACAGTCTACAATGAGCAGTTCTTC. Its protein product is CASRTTVYNEQFF.

Only a few counts were recorded for this clone. V and J are TRBV5-1 and TRBJ1-4, with 12 bases lining up with TRBD1. The J segment lost 10 bases and the V segment lost 0 bases, leaving 4 bases of the junction unmatched. The germline V gene has CDR1 SGHRS and CDR2 YFSETQ. The CDR3 has 15 residues. Here the CDR3 reads CASSLALGQGAKLFF. As DNA, the CDR3 is TGCGCCAGCAGCTTGGCCCTGGGACAGGGGGCAAAACTGTTTTTT. Using reference TRBV5-1 and TRBJ1-4 for the parts outside the CDR3, the full variable domain is KAGVTQTPRYLIKTRGQQVTLSCSPISGHRSVSWYQQTPGQGLQFLFEYFSETQRNKGNFPGRFSGRQFSNSRSEMNVSTLELGDSALYLCASSLALGQGAKLFFGSGTQLSVL.

This chain uses TRBV2 with TRBJ2-3; D ambiguous. Trimming took off 7 bases at V and 0 bases at J, with 11 bases between the two ends. Germline CDR1 is SNHLY and CDR2 is FYNNEI. This CDR3 has 14 amino acids. DNA of the CDR3: TGTGCCAGCACAGGCGCTTCTAGCACAGATACGCAGTATTTT. Its translation: CASTGASSTDTQYF.

V and J are TRBV7-6 and TRBJ1-3; tentative D call: TRBD1 (5 bases). Germline CDR1 reads SGHVS; CDR2 reads FNYEAQ. The V end lost 0 bases, the J end lost 4 bases, and 19 bases lay between the germline ends. The length of the CDR3 is 18 residues. CDR3 amino acids: CASSLALPFREVGNTIYF. Written as DNA, the CDR3 is TGTGCCAGCAGCTTAGCGTTACCTTTCAGGGAGGTGGGAAACACCATATATTTT.

The chain is built from TRBV5-8 and TRBJ1-1; D is unresolved. This CDR3 contains 14 residues. Germline V lookup: CDR1 SGHTS, CDR2 YDEGEE. V gave up 0 bases and J gave up 4 bases, with 10 bases separating them. CDR3 amino acids: CASSLGPGFTEAFF. Written as DNA, the CDR3 is TGTGCCAGCAGCTTGGGTCCGGGATTCACTGAAGCTTTCTTT. The variable domain in full, with the rest retrieved from reference TRBV5-8 and TRBJ1-1, is EAGVTQSPTHLIKTRGQQATLRCSPISGHTSVYWYQQALGLGLQFLLWYDEGEERNRGNFPPRFSGRQFPNYSSELNVNALELEDSALYLCASSLGPGFTEAFFGQGTRLTVV.

The chain links TRBV14 to TRBJ2-3, with TRBD2 matching 12 bases. Germline CDR1 SGHDN, CDR2 FVKESK. V lost 6 bases and J lost 5; bases outside the gene matches: 9. This CDR3 is built from 16 residues. The CDR3 reads CASRGGPSGREDTQYF. In DNA, the CDR3 is TGTGCCAGCAGGGGCGGACCTAGCGGGAGGGAAGATACGCAGTATTTT.

The chain recombines TRBV14 with TRBJ2-3, with 7 bases aligning to TRBD2. Germline V gene lookup returns CDR1 SGHDN and CDR2 FVKESK. V shed 0 bases, J shed 1 base, and the junction held 7 bases outside the gene matches. The CDR3 length is 17 residues. The CDR3 nucleotides are TGTGCCAGCAGCCAAGATATGAGGAGCGGGGGCACAGATACGCAGTATTTT. As protein: CASSQDMRSGGTDTQYF.

The sample holds one count of this clone. The V call is TRBV28, the J call TRBJ1-6; D uncertain. The CDR3 runs 18 residues. Germline values: CDR1 MDHEN, CDR2 SYDVKM. Trimming left V 6 bases short and J 0 bases short, with 18 bases between. CDR3 region: CASRSPPTPSSYNSPLHF. The CDR3 DNA sequence: TGTGCCAGCAGATCCCCCCCGACACCCAGCTCCTATAATTCACCCCTCCACTTT. Full variable domain (outside the CDR3, taken from reference TRBV28 and TRBJ1-6): DVKVTQSSRYLVKRTGEKVFLECVQDMDHENMFWYRQDPGLGLRLIYFSYDVKMKEKGDIPEGYSVSREKKERFSLILESASTNQTSMYLCASRSPPTPSSYNSPLHFGNGTRLTVT.

The chain couples TRBV6-5 to TRBJ1-1; tentatively, D is TRBD1 (5 bases). Between the trimmed V and J ends, which lost 0 bases and 4 bases, there was a span of 9 bases. Per germline, CDR1 MNHEY and CDR2 SVGAGI. The CDR3 consists of 14 residues. The CDR3 DNA reads TGTGCCAGCAGTTACTCGAGGGGAGGCACTGAAGCTTTCTTT. As protein: CASSYSRGGTEAFF.

The V call is TRBV5-1, the J call TRBJ2-1, with 8 bases fitting TRBD2. The J segment lost 9 bases and the V segment lost 0 bases, leaving 8 bases of the junction unmatched. Germline CDR1 reads SGHRS; CDR2 reads YFSETQ. The CDR3 is 15 amino acids. This CDR3 reads CASSLVERGTSEQFF. The CDR3 nucleotides read TGCGCCAGCAGCTTGGTCGAGCGGGGGACTAGTGAGCAGTTCTTC. The full variable domain, with the rest looked up from reference TRBV5-1 and TRBJ2-1, is KAGVTQTPRYLIKTRGQQVTLSCSPISGHRSVSWYQQTPGQGLQFLFEYFSETQRNKGNFPGRFSGRQFSNSRSEMNVSTLELGDSALYLCASSLVERGTSEQFFGPGTRLTVL.

The chain has TRBV5-4 and TRBJ2-6; perhaps TRBD1 as D (6 bases). Germline V CDR1 and CDR2: SGHNT, YYREEE (reference sequence). V was trimmed by 4 bases and J by 0 bases, leaving 20 bases between them. This CDR3 is 19 amino acids long. The CDR3 nucleotides are TGTGCCAGCAGCCCCCTGACAGGACGCCAGATCTCTGGGGCCAACGTCCTGACTTTC. Its protein is CASSPLTGRQISGANVLTF.

The chain links TRBV5-1 to TRBJ1-1; 7 bases match TRBD1. Losses at the gene ends were 6 bases for V and 4 bases for J; bases not matched to a gene: 6. Per the germline V gene, CDR1 is SGHRS and CDR2 is YFSETQ. CDR3 size: 13 residues. DNA for the CDR3: TGCGCCAGCAAACAGGGGCCGGCCACTGAAGCTTTCTTT. This translates into CASKQGPATEAFF.